This TCR beta chain was recorded in a study of neurological immune-mediated disorders. On this clonotype itself: The junction does not match germline at one end; this may be a read error.

The time point here: longitudinal time-point 1 (baseline). 2 million unsorted PBMCs were stored in RNAlater at -80 °C before RNA extraction. Every sequencing run generated over 170 million TCR-beta sequences from 15-18 subjects. TCRdb used MiXCR to reprocess the 5' RACE reads, holding one entry per CDR3 protein. The repertoire holds tens of thousands of distinct CDR3 sequences, with about a tenth as singletons. The sample comprised PBMCs. The sequence was collected from a man aged 30-40 years in good health.

The CDR3 nucleotides are TGCAGCGTTGATCCCTACAATGAGCACTTCTTC. Translated, it gives CSVDPYNEHFF. This sequence joins TRBV29-1 and TRBJ2-1, with D hard to call. Germline V gene lookup returns CDR1 SQVTM and CDR2 ANQGSEA. This CDR3 is built from 11 residues.